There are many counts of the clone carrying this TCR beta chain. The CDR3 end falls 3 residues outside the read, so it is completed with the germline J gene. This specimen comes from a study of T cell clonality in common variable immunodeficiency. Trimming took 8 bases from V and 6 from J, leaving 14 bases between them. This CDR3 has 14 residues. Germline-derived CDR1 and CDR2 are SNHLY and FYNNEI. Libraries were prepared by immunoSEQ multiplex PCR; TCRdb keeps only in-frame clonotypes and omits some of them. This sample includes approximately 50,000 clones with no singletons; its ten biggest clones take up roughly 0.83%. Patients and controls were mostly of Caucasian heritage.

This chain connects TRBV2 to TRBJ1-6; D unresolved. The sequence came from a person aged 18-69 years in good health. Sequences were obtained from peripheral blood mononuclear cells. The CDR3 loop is CASRNSRTNSPLHF. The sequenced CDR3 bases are TGTGCCAGCCGTAACAGTCGTACTAATTCACCC.